These 19 T cell receptor beta chains were sequenced from one sample in a study of early T cells in non-severe SARS-CoV-2 infection. MiXCR, applied by TCRdb to the 5' RACE reads, yields one record per CDR3 protein. The data show 80,000 or so distinct CDR3 sequences, with about 16% seen just once and roughly an eighth held by the top ten. The sequenced sample was whole blood. The source of these receptors is an adult who was a healthcare worker with PCR-confirmed SARS-CoV-2 infection or an uninfected control (not recorded which).

A few counts support this clonotype. V gene TRBV6-1 combines with J gene TRBJ2-7; the D call may be TRBD1 or TRBD2 (5 bases each). Germline V gene data show CDR1 as MNHNS and CDR2 as SASEGT. The CDR3 totals 12 residues. Trimming removed 3 bases at V and 3 bases at J, with 6 bases between. CDR3: CASSDGGYEQYF. DNA for the CDR3: TGTGCCAGCAGTGATGGGGGCTACGAGCAGTACTTC.

This clonotype occurred a few times. The chain couples TRBV7-6 to TRBJ1-3, with D unresolved. Germline values: CDR1 SGHVS, CDR2 FNYEAQ. Trimming removed 5 bases at V and 1 base at J, with 12 bases between. This CDR3 has 15 residues. As DNA, the CDR3 is TGTGCCAGCAGCCCTAGTTCGGGTTCTGGAAACACCATATATTTT. Translation: CASSPSSGSGNTIYF.

About this clonotype: Relative to the germline gene, one junction end is altered; a read error may explain this. The V gene is TRBV7-7, the J gene TRBJ2-3; 8 positions match TRBD1. Germline V gene sequence: CDR1 SSHAT, CDR2 FNYEAQ (reference sequence). The CDR3 loop spans 15 amino acids. The CDR3 spells CASSPGGQAGYTQYF. The CDR3 DNA sequence: TGTGCTAGCAGCCCCGGGGGACAGGCTGGGTATACGCAGTATTTT.

Many counts were recorded for this clonotype. The chain is built from TRBV12-3 or TRBV12-4 and TRBJ1-2; TRBD1 might be the D (5 bases). V was cut by 6 bases and J by 10 bases, with 18 bases left in between. This CDR3 region has 13 residues. CDR3 residues: CASRRASGTIYTF. CDR3 bases: TGTGCCAGCAGGCGTGCCAGCGGGACCATCTACACCTTC.

The V and J genes are TRBV7-9 and TRBJ2-1; 7 nucleotides agree with TRBD1. The germline CDR1 and CDR2 sequences are SEHNR and FQNEAQ (reference sequence). The CDR3 is 13 residues long. V was clipped by 3 bases and J by 6 bases; unmatched bases: 2. CDR3 amino acids: CASSLGQPNEQFF. The CDR3 region has the DNA TGTGCCAGCAGCTTGGGACAGCCCAATGAGCAGTTCTTC. The full variable domain, its missing parts supplied by reference TRBV7-9 and TRBJ2-1, is DTGVSQNPRHKITKRGQNVTFRCDPISEHNRLYWYRQTLGQGPEFLTYFQNEAQLEKSRLLSDRFSAERPKGSFSTLEIQRTEQGDSAMYLCASSLGQPNEQFFGPGTRLTVL.

The chain employs TRBV6-5 and TRBJ1-6, with D unresolved. CDR1 is MNHEY, CDR2 SVGAGI, per germline. V was pared by 2 bases and J by 0 bases, with 2 bases between. The CDR3 length is 14 residues. The CDR3 DNA sequence: TGTGCCAGCAGTTACAGCTCCTATAATTCACCCCTCCACTTT. Its translation is CASSYSSYNSPLHF.

The V call is TRBV7-2, the J call TRBJ2-2; TRBD2 matches 8 bases. Trimming removed 5 bases from V and 4 bases from J; junction bases left unmatched: 9. Per germline, CDR1 SGHTA and CDR2 FQGNSA. The CDR3 is 16 amino acids. The CDR3 sequence is CASSPGGLVITGELFF. In nucleotides, the CDR3 is TGTGCCAGCAGCCCGGGGGGACTAGTGATCACCGGGGAGCTGTTTTTT.

This clonotype was observed a handful of times. The chain employs TRBV11-3 and TRBJ2-2; 8 nucleotides match TRBD2. V lost 6 bases and J lost 3; bases outside the gene matches: 6. The CDR3 loop spans 15 amino acids. Looked up from germline, CDR1 is SGHNT and CDR2 is YENEEA. CDR3 sequence reads: CASRPPGLDTGELFF. In nucleotides, the CDR3 is TGTGCCAGCAGGCCACCGGGACTAGACACCGGGGAGCTGTTTTTT. Looking up the rest from reference TRBV11-3 and TRBJ2-2 gives the full variable domain: EAGVVQSPRYKIIEKKQPVAFWCNPISGHNTLYWYLQNLGQGPELLIRYENEEAVDDSQLPKDRFSAERLKGVDSTLKIQPAELGDSAVYLCASRPPGLDTGELFFGEGSRLTVL.

The rearrangement joins TRBV7-2 to TRBJ2-2; D gene ambiguous. CDR1 is SGHTA and CDR2 is FQGNSA in the germline V gene. Trimming took 1 base from V and 7 from J, leaving 7 bases between them. The CDR3 runs 13 residues. CDR3 DNA: TGTGCCAGCAGCTTAGATGGGGTCGGGGAGCTGTTTTTT. Its translation is CASSLDGVGELFF.

A few counts support this clonotype. The CDR3 coding sequence is TGCAGTGCTAGCGGGAGGGCCTTTGAGACCCAGTACTTC. Its protein product is CSASGRAFETQYF. The chain recombines TRBV20-1 with TRBJ2-5; 8 bases align to TRBD2. The CDR3 is 13 residues long. V was clipped by 3 bases and J by 5 bases; unmatched bases: 5. The germline V gene encodes CDR1 DFQATT and CDR2 SNEGSKA (reference sequence).

This clonotype was detected many times. CDR3 bases: TGTGCCACCAGTGACCTGGACAGGGGTGGGTATCTTGAAAAACTGTTTTTT. Its translation: CATSDLDRGGYLEKLFF. This sequence joins TRBV24-1 and TRBJ1-4; TRBD1 matches at 9 bases. The CDR3 is 17 residues long. Unmatched junction bases numbered 12, after V lost 4 bases and J lost 7 bases. Germline loops: CDR1 KGHDR, CDR2 SFDVKD.

The table lists this clonotype with a few counts. This chain links TRBV28 with TRBJ2-7; D may correspond to TRBD1 or TRBD2 (6 bases each). CDR3 length equals 14 residues. The germline CDR1 and CDR2 sequences are MDHEN and SYDVKM. Trimming cost V 3 bases and J 9 bases, with 18 bases left between them. As DNA, the CDR3 is TGTGCCAGCAGTTTGAAGGGGGGCCCTGGCGGGCAGTACTTC. Translating it yields CASSLKGGPGGQYF. The full variable domain, with the rest looked up from reference TRBV28 and TRBJ2-7, is DVKVTQSSRYLVKRTGEKVFLECVQDMDHENMFWYRQDPGLGLRLIYFSYDVKMKEKGDIPEGYSVSREKKERFSLILESASTNQTSMYLCASSLKGGPGGQYFGPGTRLTVT.

This rearrangement joins TRBV28 to TRBJ1-5; 9 positions agree with TRBD1. The length of the CDR3 is 15 residues. J gave up 7 bases and V 6 bases, and 10 bases lay outside the gene matches. The germline gives CDR1 MDHEN, CDR2 SYDVKM. CDR3 coding DNA: TGTGCCAGCAGCCAACAGGGGGCCCTAGGCCAGCCCCAGCATTTT. Its translation is CASSQQGALGQPQHF.

This clonotype was seen a handful of times. J is TRBJ1-6 and V is TRBV14; 7 nucleotides agree with TRBD1. The V gene end was trimmed by 4 bases and the J gene end by 3 bases; junction bases not matched to a gene: 9. This CDR3 is 17 amino acids long. CDR1 and CDR2 from the germline V gene are SGHDN and FVKESK. The CDR3 nucleotides are TGTGCCAGCAGCCCCGGGACAGCTTCTAACTATAATTCACCCCTCCACTTT. Encoded protein: CASSPGTASNYNSPLHF. Full variable domain (remainder filled in from reference TRBV14 and TRBJ1-6): EAGVTQFPSHSVIEKGQTVTLRCDPISGHDNLYWYRRVMGKEIKFLLHFVKESKQDESGMPNNRFLAERTGGTYSTLKVQPAELEDSGVYFCASSPGTASNYNSPLHFGNGTRLTVT.

This clonotype turned up a few times. The chain combines TRBV29-1 with TRBJ1-2; TRBD1 matches at 8 bases. With 6 bases clipped from V and 2 bases from J, the junction kept 8 bases outside the gene matches. Germline values: CDR1 SQVTM, CDR2 ANQGSEA. This CDR3 region has 14 residues. The CDR3 DNA sequence: TGCAGCGTCAGTACAAGGACAGGGAACTATGGCTACACCTTC. Amino acid sequence: CSVSTRTGNYGYTF.

The genes are TRBV20-1 and TRBJ2-1; 11 nucleotides line up with TRBD1. V shed 6 bases and J 9 bases; nucleotides not matched to a gene: 10. The CDR3 totals 14 residues. Looked up from germline, CDR1 is DFQATT and CDR2 is SNEGSKA (reference sequence). This CDR3 is CSALRTGGASEQFF. The CDR3 nucleotides are TGCAGTGCCCTACGGACAGGGGGCGCGAGTGAGCAGTTCTTC.

The rearrangement joins TRBV5-1 to TRBJ1-1; D is unresolved. This CDR3 is built from 13 residues. V shed 2 bases and J shed 0 bases, with 5 bases lying between them. CDR1 and CDR2 from the germline V gene are SGHRS and YFSETQ. CDR3 nucleotides: TGCGCCAGCAGCTTAGGGATGAACACTGAAGCTTTCTTT. This translates into CASSLGMNTEAFF. Looking up the rest from reference TRBV5-1 and TRBJ1-1 gives the full variable domain: KAGVTQTPRYLIKTRGQQVTLSCSPISGHRSVSWYQQTPGQGLQFLFEYFSETQRNKGNFPGRFSGRQFSNSRSEMNVSTLELGDSALYLCASSLGMNTEAFFGQGTRLTVV.

This clonotype was seen repeatedly, ten times or more. The rearrangement uses TRBV6-1 and TRBJ2-7; 8 bases align to TRBD2. The CDR3 covers 18 residues. Germline assignment: CDR1 MNHNS and CDR2 SASEGT. The V segment lost 2 bases and the J segment 6 bases; nucleotides outside the gene matches: 18. This chain's CDR3 is CASSETYPTSWAGGEQYF. The CDR3 DNA sequence: TGTGCCAGCAGTGAAACCTACCCGACTAGCTGGGCGGGAGGCGAGCAGTACTTC.

This clonotype was seen more than once but under ten times. The CDR3 nucleotides are TGTGCCAGTAGTATAATGGGTCAGCCCCAGCATTTT. Protein product: CASSIMGQPQHF. The rearrangement joins TRBV19 to TRBJ1-5, with D uncertain. CDR1 LNHDA and CDR2 SQIVND come from the germline V gene (reference sequence). Trimming shortened V by 2 bases and J by 6 bases, and 5 bases separated the two germline ends. The CDR3 totals 12 residues.